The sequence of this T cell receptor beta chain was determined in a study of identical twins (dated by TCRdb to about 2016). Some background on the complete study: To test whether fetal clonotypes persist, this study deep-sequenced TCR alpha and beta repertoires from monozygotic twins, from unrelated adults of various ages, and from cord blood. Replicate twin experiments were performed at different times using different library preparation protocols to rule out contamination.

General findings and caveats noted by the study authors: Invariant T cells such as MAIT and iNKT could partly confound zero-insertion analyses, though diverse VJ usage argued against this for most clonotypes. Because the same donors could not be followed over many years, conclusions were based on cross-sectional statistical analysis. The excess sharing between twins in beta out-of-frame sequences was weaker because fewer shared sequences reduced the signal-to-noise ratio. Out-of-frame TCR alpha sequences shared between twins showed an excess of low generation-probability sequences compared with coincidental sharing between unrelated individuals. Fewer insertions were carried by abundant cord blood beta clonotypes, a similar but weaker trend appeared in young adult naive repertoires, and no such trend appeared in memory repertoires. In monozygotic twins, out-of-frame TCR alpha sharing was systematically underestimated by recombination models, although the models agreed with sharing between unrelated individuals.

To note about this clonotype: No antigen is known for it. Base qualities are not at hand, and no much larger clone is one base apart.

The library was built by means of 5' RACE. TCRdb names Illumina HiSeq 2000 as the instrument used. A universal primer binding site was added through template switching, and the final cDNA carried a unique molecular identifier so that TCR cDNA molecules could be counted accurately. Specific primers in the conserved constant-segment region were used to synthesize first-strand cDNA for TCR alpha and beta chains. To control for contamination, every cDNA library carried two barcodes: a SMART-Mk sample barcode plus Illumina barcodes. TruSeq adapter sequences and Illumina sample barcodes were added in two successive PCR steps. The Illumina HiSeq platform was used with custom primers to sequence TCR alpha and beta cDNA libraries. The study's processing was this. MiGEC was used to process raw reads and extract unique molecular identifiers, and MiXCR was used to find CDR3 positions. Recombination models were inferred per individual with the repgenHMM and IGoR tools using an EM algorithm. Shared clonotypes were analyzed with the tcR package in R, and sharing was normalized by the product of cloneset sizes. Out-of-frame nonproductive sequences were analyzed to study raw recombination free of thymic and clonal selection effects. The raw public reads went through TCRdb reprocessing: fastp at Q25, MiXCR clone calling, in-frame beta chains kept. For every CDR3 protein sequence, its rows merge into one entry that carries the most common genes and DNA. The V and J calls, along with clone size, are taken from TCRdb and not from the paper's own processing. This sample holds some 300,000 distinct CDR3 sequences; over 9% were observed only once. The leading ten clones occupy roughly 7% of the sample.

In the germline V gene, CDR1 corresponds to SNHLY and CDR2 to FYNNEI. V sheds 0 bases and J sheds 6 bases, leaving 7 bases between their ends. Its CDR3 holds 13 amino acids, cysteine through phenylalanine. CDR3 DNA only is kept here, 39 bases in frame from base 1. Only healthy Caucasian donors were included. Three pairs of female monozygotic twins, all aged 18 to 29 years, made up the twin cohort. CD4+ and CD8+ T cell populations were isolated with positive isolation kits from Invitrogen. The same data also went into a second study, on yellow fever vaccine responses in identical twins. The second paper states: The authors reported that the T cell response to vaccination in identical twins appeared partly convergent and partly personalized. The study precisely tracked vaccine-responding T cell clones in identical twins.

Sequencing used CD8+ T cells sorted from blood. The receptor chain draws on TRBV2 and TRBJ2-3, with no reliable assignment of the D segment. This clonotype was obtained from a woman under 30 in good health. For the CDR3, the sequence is CASSEASGDTQYF. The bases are TGTGCCAGCAGTGAAGCCAGTGGGGATACGCAGTATTTT.